Detailed here is one T cell receptor (beta chain). Its specificity is unknown. The primer mix had 60 Vbeta and 13 Jbeta primers. Clones were sequenced by immunoSEQ multiplex PCR, and TCRdb holds only the in-frame ones, with some missing. This listing includes 95,000 to 150,000 clones. The CDR3 extends over 16 amino acids. V lost 0 bases and J lost 11, with 20 bases in between. These data are taken from a study of cytomegalovirus exposure and HLA in healthy donors. Healthy bone marrow donors made up the donor group. Study findings and constraints: Analyzed later, most CMV-associated TCR beta chains appeared HLA-restricted. Sequencing likely generated an artifact that appeared as a cluster of highly shared sequence variants. In vitro, a few CMV-associated chains proved specific for CMV antigens.

The sequencing sample was made of PBMCs. This chain joins TRBV23-1 and TRBJ2-1; a possible D gene is TRBD1 (7 bases). TRBV23-1 is an ORF, and what it does is uncertain. This TCR was sampled from a man aged 40-50 years in good health and CMV-seronegative. The CDR3 is CASSQSGQGEATKQFF. The CDR3 bases are TGCGCCAGCAGTCAATCTGGGCAGGGGGAGGCCACGAAGCAGTTCTTC.